These T cell receptor beta chains were read from a single sample in a study of a mutant IDH1 vaccine in newly diagnosed glioma. The antigens for these receptors are not known. Libraries were prepared by immunoSEQ multiplex PCR; TCRdb keeps only in-frame clonotypes and omits some of them. Of 45,000 to 55,000 clones listed, around 80% are singletons. The source was PBMCs, collected from a glioma patient whose treatment included an IDH1 peptide vaccine. The receptors derive from a woman between 35 and 50 years old with glioma. Both conserved end residues are part of each CDR3. The order of the fields is D gene, V gene, clone size, J gene, CDR3 DNA, CDR3 protein. A D gene is named only where the DNA matches it firmly. A clone size is listed for some rows: how often the clone was seen (once, few, many), or a class if it is expanded.

D gene: -
V gene: TRBV7-9
clone size: few
J gene: TRBJ1-1
CDR3 DNA: TGTGCCAGCTCCTGGGGAGCTTTCTTT
CDR3 protein: CASSWGAFF

D gene: -
V gene: TRBV18
clone size: -
J gene: TRBJ1-1
CDR3 DNA: TGTGCCAGCTCACCACGGGGGGTCGGGGTTGGAATGAACACTGAAGCTTTCTTT
CDR3 protein: CASSPRGVGVGMNTEAFF

D gene: -
V gene: TRBV7-6
clone size: few
J gene: TRBJ1-1
CDR3 DNA: TGTGCCAGCAGCTTAGGCAGGGCCGCTTTCTTT
CDR3 protein: CASSLGRAAFF

D gene: -
V gene: TRBV11-3
clone size: -
J gene: TRBJ2-3
CDR3 DNA: TGTGCCAGCAGCTTACGGCAGGGGTTGACAGATACGCAGTATTTT
CDR3 protein: CASSLRQGLTDTQYF

D gene: -
V gene: TRBV5-1
clone size: few
J gene: TRBJ1-1
CDR3 DNA: TGCGCCAGCAGGGTCAGTGGGATAAGCACTGAAGCTTTCTTT
CDR3 protein: CASRVSGISTEAFF

D gene: TRBD1
V gene: TRBV5-1
clone size: -
J gene: TRBJ2-2
CDR3 DNA: TGCGCCAGCAGCTCATTCGACAGGGCGAGGTCCGGGGAGCTGTTTTTT
CDR3 protein: CASSSFDRARSGELFF

D gene: -
V gene: TRBV6-1
clone size: -
J gene: TRBJ1-1
CDR3 DNA: TGTGCCAGCAGGGAACAGGACTACACTGAAGCTTTCTTT
CDR3 protein: CASREQDYTEAFF

D gene: -
V gene: TRBV27
clone size: -
J gene: TRBJ1-5
CDR3 DNA: TGTGCCAGCAGTTTATCGGCAGACTTCTTTTATAGCAATCAGCCCCAGCATTTT
CDR3 protein: CASSLSADFFYSNQPQHF

D gene: -
V gene: TRBV7-8
clone size: -
J gene: TRBJ2-7
CDR3 DNA: TGTGCCAGCAGCTATATCGGGTTAGGGGACTACGAGCAGTACTTC
CDR3 protein: CASSYIGLGDYEQYF

D gene: -
V gene: TRBV5-1
clone size: once
J gene: TRBJ2-5
CDR3 DNA: TGCGCCAGCAGTATTGGGGGTCCGGAGACCCAGTACTTC
CDR3 protein: CASSIGGPETQYF

D gene: -
V gene: TRBV5-1
clone size: once
J gene: TRBJ2-7
CDR3 DNA: TGCGCCAGCAGCTCCGTGGACCGCTACTACGAGCAGTACTTC
CDR3 protein: CASSSVDRYYEQYF

D gene: -
V gene: TRBV19
clone size: -
J gene: TRBJ2-7
CDR3 DNA: TGTGCCAGTAGTAAAGCTCGCGAGCAGTACTTC
CDR3 protein: CASSKAREQYF

D gene: -
V gene: TRBV11-2
clone size: -
J gene: TRBJ2-3
CDR3 DNA: TGTGCCAGCAGCTTATGGGGGGGGGCCACAGATACGCAGTATTTT
CDR3 protein: CASSLWGGATDTQYF

D gene: -
V gene: TRBV27
clone size: -
J gene: TRBJ1-5
CDR3 DNA: TGTGCCAGCAGTTTAACTTTCGGGCAGGGTCATCGGACCCAGCATTTT
CDR3 protein: CASSLTFGQGHRTQHF

D gene: -
V gene: TRBV30
clone size: -
J gene: TRBJ1-2
CDR3 DNA: TGTGCCTGGAGTAATGCAGGGTCTAACTATGGCTACACCTTC
CDR3 protein: CAWSNAGSNYGYTF

D gene: -
V gene: TRBV19
clone size: -
J gene: TRBJ1-1
CDR3 DNA: TGTGCCAGTAGTATGTGGGCAGGGCGGGCAGGCACTGAAGCTTTCTTT
CDR3 protein: CASSMWAGRAGTEAFF

D gene: -
V gene: TRBV5-1
clone size: -
J gene: TRBJ1-2
CDR3 DNA: TGCGCCAGCAGCTCCACAGGGAACCCTAACTATGGCTACACCTTC
CDR3 protein: CASSSTGNPNYGYTF

D gene: TRBD2
V gene: TRBV6-6
clone size: -
J gene: TRBJ2-1
CDR3 DNA: TGTGCCAGCAGTTATAGCGGGGGGGGTTACAATGAGCAGTTCTTC
CDR3 protein: CASSYSGGGYNEQFF

D gene: TRBD1
V gene: TRBV7-9
clone size: -
J gene: TRBJ2-4
CDR3 DNA: TGTGCCAGCGGGACGGACAGGGGGGAAAACATTCAGTACTTC
CDR3 protein: CASGTDRGENIQYF

D gene: -
V gene: TRBV27
clone size: once
J gene: TRBJ1-5
CDR3 DNA: TGTGCCAGCAGTTCACCGGCCCATGGCAATCAGCCCCAGCATTTT
CDR3 protein: CASSSPAHGNQPQHF

D gene: -
V gene: TRBV4-1
clone size: -
J gene: TRBJ2-4
CDR3 DNA: TGCGCCAGCAGCCCTCCGGTCCGGGACATAGACTTCAAAAACATTCAGTACTTC
CDR3 protein: CASSPPVRDIDFKNIQYF

D gene: -
V gene: TRBV27
clone size: -
J gene: TRBJ2-7
CDR3 DNA: TGTGCCAGCCGGGGCCGGAACGAGCAGTACTTC
CDR3 protein: CASRGRNEQYF

D gene: -
V gene: TRBV6-5
clone size: -
J gene: TRBJ2-1
CDR3 DNA: TGTGCCAGCAGTTACTCTCTCCCGAATGAGCAGTTCTTC
CDR3 protein: CASSYSLPNEQFF

D gene: TRBD2
V gene: TRBV18
clone size: -
J gene: TRBJ2-3
CDR3 DNA: TGTGCCAGCTCACCCGCCTCCGGGACTAGCACTGCAGATACGCAGTATTTT
CDR3 protein: CASSPASGTSTADTQYF

D gene: -
V gene: TRBV7-6
clone size: -
J gene: TRBJ2-7
CDR3 DNA: TGTGCCAGCAGCTTAGGGACCCTCGAGCAGTACTTC
CDR3 protein: CASSLGTLEQYF

D gene: -
V gene: TRBV5-1
clone size: -
J gene: TRBJ1-1
CDR3 DNA: TGCGCCAGCAGCTTGGAGAAGTGGGGGCGGGAAGCCGCACCTATTAACACTGAAGCTTTCTTT
CDR3 protein: CASSLEKWGREAAPINTEAFF

D gene: -
V gene: TRBV19
clone size: -
J gene: TRBJ1-2
CDR3 DNA: TGTGCCAGTAGTAAAGGGGGCTATGGCTACACCTTC
CDR3 protein: CASSKGGYGYTF

D gene: -
V gene: TRBV7-8
clone size: -
J gene: TRBJ1-4
CDR3 DNA: TGTGCCAGCAGCCAAGCGCCCAGGGCTAATGAAAAACTGTTTTTT
CDR3 protein: CASSQAPRANEKLFF

D gene: -
V gene: TRBV11-2
clone size: -
J gene: TRBJ2-7
CDR3 DNA: TGTGCCAGCAGCTTAGTTAGGGGAGGAATGGAGCAGTACTTC
CDR3 protein: CASSLVRGGMEQYF

D gene: TRBD1
V gene: TRBV7-9
clone size: once
J gene: TRBJ2-5
CDR3 DNA: TGTGCCAGCAGCTTAGAGGGCAGGGGGGAGACCCAGTACTTC
CDR3 protein: CASSLEGRGETQYF

D gene: -
V gene: TRBV30
clone size: -
J gene: TRBJ1-6
CDR3 DNA: TGTGCCTGGAGTCAGGGGACGAATTCACCCCTCCACTTT
CDR3 protein: CAWSQGTNSPLHF

D gene: -
V gene: TRBV9
clone size: few
J gene: TRBJ1-6
CDR3 DNA: TGTGCCAGCAGCGTAGCCGGGACTGGAGGTTCACCCCTCCACTTT
CDR3 protein: CASSVAGTGGSPLHF

D gene: TRBD1
V gene: TRBV4-3
clone size: -
J gene: TRBJ2-3
CDR3 DNA: TGCGCCAGCAGCCAGCAGGGGGCTGGGGATACGCAGTATTTT
CDR3 protein: CASSQQGAGDTQYF

D gene: TRBD1
V gene: TRBV6-5
clone size: -
J gene: TRBJ1-2
CDR3 DNA: TGTGCCAGCAGAGGACAGGGTGAAGGCTACACCTTC
CDR3 protein: CASRGQGEGYTF

D gene: TRBD2
V gene: TRBV5-1
clone size: few
J gene: TRBJ2-1
CDR3 DNA: TGCGCCAGCAGCTTTGGGCTAGCGGGGGGAGTAGGGTCCTACAATGAGCAGTTCTTC
CDR3 protein: CASSFGLAGGVGSYNEQFF

D gene: -
V gene: TRBV9
clone size: -
J gene: TRBJ1-1
CDR3 DNA: TGTGCCAGCAGCCCCCTACAAATGCGAGCTTTCTTT
CDR3 protein: CASSPLQMRAFF

D gene: -
V gene: TRBV12-5
clone size: -
J gene: TRBJ2-7
CDR3 DNA: TGTGCGGCACTAAGGGGGGGGAGCTACGAGCAGTACTTC
CDR3 protein: CAALRGGSYEQYF

D gene: -
V gene: TRBV30
clone size: -
J gene: TRBJ1-2
CDR3 DNA: TGTGCCTGGAGGCCCCCGGGAGACTATGGCTACACCTTC
CDR3 protein: CAWRPPGDYGYTF

D gene: -
V gene: TRBV5-6
clone size: -
J gene: TRBJ2-1
CDR3 DNA: TGTGCCAGCAGCGGTGATAGGGACTCTCGAGTGAACAATGAGCAGTTCTTC
CDR3 protein: CASSGDRDSRVNNEQFF

D gene: -
V gene: TRBV20-1
clone size: -
J gene: TRBJ2-5
CDR3 DNA: TGCAGTTTCCGAGCCGTGGAGACCCAGTACTTC
CDR3 protein: CSFRAVETQYF